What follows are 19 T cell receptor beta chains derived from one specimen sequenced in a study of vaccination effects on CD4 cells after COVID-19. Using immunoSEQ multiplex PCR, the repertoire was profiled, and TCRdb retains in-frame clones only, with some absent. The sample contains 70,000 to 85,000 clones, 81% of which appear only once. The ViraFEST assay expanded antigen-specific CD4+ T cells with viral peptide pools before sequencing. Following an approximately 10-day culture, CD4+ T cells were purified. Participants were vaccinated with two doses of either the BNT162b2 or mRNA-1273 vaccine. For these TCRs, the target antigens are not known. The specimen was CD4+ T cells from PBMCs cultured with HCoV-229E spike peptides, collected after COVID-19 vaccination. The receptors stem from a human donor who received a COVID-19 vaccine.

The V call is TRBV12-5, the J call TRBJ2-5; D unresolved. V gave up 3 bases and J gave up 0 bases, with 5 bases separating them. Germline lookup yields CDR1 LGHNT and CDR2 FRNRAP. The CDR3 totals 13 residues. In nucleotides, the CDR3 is TGTGCTAGTGGTTTCACGTACCAAGAGACCCAGTACTTC. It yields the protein CASGFTYQETQYF.

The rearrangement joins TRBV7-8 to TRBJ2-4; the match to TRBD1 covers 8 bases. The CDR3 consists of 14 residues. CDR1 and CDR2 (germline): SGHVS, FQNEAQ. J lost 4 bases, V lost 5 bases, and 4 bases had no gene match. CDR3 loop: CASSTRTGKNIQYF. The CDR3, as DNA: TGTGCCAGCAGCACAAGGACAGGGAAAAACATTCAGTACTTC.

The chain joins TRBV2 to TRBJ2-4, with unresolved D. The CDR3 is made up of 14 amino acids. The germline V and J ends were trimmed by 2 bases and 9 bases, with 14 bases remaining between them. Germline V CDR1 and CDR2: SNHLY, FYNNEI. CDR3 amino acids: CASSETGPAGIQYF. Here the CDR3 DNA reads TGTGCCAGCAGTGAAACTGGCCCGGCCGGCATTCAGTACTTC.

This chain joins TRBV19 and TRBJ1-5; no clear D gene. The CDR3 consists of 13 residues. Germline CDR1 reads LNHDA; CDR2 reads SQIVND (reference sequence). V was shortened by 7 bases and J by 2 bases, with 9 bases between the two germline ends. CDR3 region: CASTQAGNQPQHF. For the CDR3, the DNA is TGTGCCAGTACCCAGGCGGGCAATCAGCCCCAGCATTTT.

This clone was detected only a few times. The CDR3 spells CASSKAVENTEAFF. In nucleotides, the CDR3 is TGTGCCAGCAGCAAAGCCGTAGAGAACACTGAAGCTTTCTTT. The J gene is TRBJ1-1, the V gene TRBV21-1. TRBV21-1 is labeled a pseudogene. The CDR3 is made up of 14 amino acids.

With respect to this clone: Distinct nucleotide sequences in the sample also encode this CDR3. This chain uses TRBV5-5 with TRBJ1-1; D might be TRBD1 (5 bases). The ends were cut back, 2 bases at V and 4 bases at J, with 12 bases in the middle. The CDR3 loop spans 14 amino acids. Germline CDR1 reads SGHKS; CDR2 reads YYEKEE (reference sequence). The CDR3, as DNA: TGTGCCAGCAGCTTTGGGGGGTCGGGCACTGAAGCTTTCTTT. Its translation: CASSFGGSGTEAFF.

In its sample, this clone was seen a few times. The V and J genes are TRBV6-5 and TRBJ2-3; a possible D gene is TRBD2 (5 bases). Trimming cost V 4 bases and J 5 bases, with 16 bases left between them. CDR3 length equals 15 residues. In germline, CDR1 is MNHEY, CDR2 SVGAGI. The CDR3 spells CASSSAGVRGDTQYF. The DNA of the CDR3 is TGTGCCAGCAGTTCCGCCGGGGTCCGGGGAGATACGCAGTATTTT.

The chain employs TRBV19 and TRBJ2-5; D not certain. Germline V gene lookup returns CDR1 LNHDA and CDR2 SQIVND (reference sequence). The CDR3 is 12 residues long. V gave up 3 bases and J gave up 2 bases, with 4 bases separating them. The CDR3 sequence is CASSMGQETQYF. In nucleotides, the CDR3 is TGTGCCAGTAGTATGGGGCAAGAGACCCAGTACTTC. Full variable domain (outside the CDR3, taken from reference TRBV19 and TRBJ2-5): DGGITQSPKYLFRKEGQNVTLSCEQNLNHDAMYWYRQDPGQGLRLIYYSQIVNDFQKGDIAEGYSVSREKKESFPLTVTSAQKNPTAFYLCASSMGQETQYFGPGTRLLVL.

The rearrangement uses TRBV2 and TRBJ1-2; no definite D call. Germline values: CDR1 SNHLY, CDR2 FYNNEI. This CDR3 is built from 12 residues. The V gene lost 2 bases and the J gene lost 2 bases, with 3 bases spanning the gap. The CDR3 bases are TGTGCCAGCAGTGAACAGAACTATGGCTACACCTTC. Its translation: CASSEQNYGYTF.

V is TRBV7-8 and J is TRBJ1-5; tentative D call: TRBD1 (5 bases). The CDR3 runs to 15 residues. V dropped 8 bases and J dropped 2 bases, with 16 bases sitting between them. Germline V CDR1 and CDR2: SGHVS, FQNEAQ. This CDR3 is CASADGGIRNQPQHF. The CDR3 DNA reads TGTGCCAGCGCCGACGGGGGGATACGCAATCAGCCCCAGCATTTT.

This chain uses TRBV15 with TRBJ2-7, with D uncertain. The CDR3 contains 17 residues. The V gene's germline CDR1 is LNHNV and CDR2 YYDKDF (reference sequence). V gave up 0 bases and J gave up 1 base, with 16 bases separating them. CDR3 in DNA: TGTGCCACCAGCAGAGATCAGAACAGCCCGTTATCCTACGAGCAGTACGTC. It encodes CATSRDQNSPLSYEQYV.

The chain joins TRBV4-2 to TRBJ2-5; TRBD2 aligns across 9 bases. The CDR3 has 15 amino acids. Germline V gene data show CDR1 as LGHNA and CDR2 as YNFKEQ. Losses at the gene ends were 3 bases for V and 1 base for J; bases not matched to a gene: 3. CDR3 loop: CASSQGRGGQETQYF. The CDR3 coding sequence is TGTGCCAGCAGCCAGGGGCGGGGGGGCCAAGAGACCCAGTACTTC.

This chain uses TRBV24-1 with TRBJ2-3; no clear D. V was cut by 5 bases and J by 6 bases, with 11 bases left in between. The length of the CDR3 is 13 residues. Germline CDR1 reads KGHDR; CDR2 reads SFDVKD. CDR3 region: CATSAPPSDTQYF. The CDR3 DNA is TGTGCCACCAGTGCCCCCCCAAGTGATACGCAGTATTTT.

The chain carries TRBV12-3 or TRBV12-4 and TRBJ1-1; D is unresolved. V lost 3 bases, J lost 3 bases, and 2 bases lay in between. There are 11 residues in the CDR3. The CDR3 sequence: CASSLHTEAFF. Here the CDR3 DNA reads TGTGCCAGCAGTTTGCACACTGAAGCTTTCTTT.

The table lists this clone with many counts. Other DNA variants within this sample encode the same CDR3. The CDR3 spells CASSSGNTIYF. The CDR3 nucleotides are TGTGCCAGCAGTTCTGGAAACACCATATATTTT. The chain links TRBV12-3 or TRBV12-4 to TRBJ1-3; D not certain. CDR3 size: 11 residues. V gave up 4 bases and J gave up 2 bases, with 0 bases separating them.

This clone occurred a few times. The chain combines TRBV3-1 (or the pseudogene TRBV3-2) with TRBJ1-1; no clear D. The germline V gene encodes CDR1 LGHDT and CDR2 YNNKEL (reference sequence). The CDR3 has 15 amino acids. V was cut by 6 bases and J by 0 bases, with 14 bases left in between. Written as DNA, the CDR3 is TGTGCCAGCAGTGGGTCCCGGGGTATGAACACTGAAGCTTTCTTT. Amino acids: CASSGSRGMNTEAFF.

CDR3 amino acids: CASSYSRDRVGYGYTF. The CDR3 region has the DNA TGTGCCAGCAGTTATTCCCGGGACAGGGTCGGTTATGGCTACACCTTC. This chain joins TRBV6-2 or TRBV6-3 and TRBJ1-2; 9 bases match TRBD1. CDR1 is MNHEY and CDR2 is SVGEGT in the germline V gene. After removal of 3 bases from V and 5 bases from J, the junction contained 10 bases not matched to a gene. The CDR3 is 16 amino acids.

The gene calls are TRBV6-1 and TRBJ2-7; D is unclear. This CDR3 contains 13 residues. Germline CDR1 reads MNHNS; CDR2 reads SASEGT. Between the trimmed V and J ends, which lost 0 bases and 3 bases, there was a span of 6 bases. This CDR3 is CASSEAVGYEQYV. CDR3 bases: TGTGCCAGCAGTGAAGCGGTCGGCTACGAGCAGTACGTC.

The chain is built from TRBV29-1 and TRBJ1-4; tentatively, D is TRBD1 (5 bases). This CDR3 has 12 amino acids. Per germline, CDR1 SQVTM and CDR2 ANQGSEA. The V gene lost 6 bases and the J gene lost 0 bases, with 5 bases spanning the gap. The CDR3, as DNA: TGCAGCGTACAGGCAACTAATGAAAAACTGTTTTTT. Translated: CSVQATNEKLFF.